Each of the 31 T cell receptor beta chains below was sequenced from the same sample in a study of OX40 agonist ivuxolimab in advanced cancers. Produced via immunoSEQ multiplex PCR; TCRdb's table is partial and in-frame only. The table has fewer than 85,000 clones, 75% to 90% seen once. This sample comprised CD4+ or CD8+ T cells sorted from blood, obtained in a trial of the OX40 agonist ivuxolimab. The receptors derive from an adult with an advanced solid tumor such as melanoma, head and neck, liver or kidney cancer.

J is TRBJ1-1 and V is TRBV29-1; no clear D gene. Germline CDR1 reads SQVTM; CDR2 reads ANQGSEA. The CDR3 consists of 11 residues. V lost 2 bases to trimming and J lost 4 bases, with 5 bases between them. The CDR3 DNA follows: TGCAGCGTTGAATTTGTCACTGAAGCTTTCTTT. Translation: CSVEFVTEAFF. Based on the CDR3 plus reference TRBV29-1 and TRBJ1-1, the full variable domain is SAVISQKPSRDICQRGTSLTIQCQVDSQVTMMFWYRQQPGQSLTLIATANQGSEATYESGFVIDKFPISRPNLTFSTLTVSNMSPEDSSIYLCSVEFVTEAFFGQGTRLTVV.

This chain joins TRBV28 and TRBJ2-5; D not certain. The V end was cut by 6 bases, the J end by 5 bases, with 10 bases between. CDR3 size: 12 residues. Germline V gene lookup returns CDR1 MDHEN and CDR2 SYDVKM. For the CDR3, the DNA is TGTGCCAGCAGCCGTCCCGTGGAGACCCAGTACTTC. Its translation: CASSRPVETQYF.

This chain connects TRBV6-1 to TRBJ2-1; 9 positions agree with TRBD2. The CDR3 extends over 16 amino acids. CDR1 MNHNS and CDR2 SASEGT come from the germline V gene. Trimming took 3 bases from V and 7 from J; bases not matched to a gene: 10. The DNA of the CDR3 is TGTGCCAGCAGTGATGGGGAACGCGGGAGGGGAAATGAGCAGTTCTTC. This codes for CASSDGERGRGNEQFF.

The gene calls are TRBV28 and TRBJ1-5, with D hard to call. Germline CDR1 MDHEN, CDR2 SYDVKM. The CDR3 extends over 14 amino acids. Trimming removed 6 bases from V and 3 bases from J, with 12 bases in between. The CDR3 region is CASRQTGNNQPQHF. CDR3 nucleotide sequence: TGTGCCAGCAGGCAAACCGGGAACAATCAGCCCCAGCATTTT.

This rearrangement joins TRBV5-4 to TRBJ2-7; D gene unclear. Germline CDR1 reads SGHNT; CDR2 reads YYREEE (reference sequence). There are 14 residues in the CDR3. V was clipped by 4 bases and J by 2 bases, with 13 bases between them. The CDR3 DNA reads TGTGCCAGCAGCCCGGTGGGTGGCGCCTACGAGCAGTACTTC. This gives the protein CASSPVGGAYEQYF.

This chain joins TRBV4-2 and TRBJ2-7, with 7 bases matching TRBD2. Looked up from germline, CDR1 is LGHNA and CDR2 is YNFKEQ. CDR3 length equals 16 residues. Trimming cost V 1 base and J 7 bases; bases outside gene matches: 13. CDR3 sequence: CASSQGPGDYPPEQYF. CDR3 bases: TGTGCCAGCAGCCAAGGGCCTGGGGACTACCCCCCGGAGCAGTACTTC.

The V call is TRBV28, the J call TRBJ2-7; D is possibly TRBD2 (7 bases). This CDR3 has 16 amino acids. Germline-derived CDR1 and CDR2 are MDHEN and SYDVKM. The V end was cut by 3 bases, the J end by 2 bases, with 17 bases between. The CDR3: CASSLGGAGPTYEQYF. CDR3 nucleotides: TGTGCCAGCAGTTTGGGGGGGGCAGGTCCAACCTACGAGCAGTACTTC. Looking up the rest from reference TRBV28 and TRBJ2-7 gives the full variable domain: DVKVTQSSRYLVKRTGEKVFLECVQDMDHENMFWYRQDPGLGLRLIYFSYDVKMKEKGDIPEGYSVSREKKERFSLILESASTNQTSMYLCASSLGGAGPTYEQYFGPGTRLTVT.

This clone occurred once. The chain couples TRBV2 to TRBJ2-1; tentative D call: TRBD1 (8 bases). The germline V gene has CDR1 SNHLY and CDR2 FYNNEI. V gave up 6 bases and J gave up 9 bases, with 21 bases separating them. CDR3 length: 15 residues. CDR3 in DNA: TGTGCCAGCAGGGAACAGGGGGGGCAGTCGGGTGAGCAGTTCTTC. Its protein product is CASREQGGQSGEQFF.

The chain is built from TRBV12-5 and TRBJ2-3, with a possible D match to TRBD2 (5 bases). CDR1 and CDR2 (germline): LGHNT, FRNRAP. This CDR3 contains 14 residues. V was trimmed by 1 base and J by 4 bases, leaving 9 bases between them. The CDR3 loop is CASGLGGIADTQYF. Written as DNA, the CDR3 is TGTGCTAGTGGTTTGGGAGGGATAGCAGATACGCAGTATTTT.

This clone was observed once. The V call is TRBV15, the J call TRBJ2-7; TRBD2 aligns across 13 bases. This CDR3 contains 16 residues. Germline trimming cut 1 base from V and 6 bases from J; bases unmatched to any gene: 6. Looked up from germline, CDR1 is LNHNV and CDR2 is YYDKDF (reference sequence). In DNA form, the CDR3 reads TGTGCCACCAGCAGAGGGACTAGCGGGAGTGGTGGCGAGCAGTACTTC. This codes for CATSRGTSGSGGEQYF.

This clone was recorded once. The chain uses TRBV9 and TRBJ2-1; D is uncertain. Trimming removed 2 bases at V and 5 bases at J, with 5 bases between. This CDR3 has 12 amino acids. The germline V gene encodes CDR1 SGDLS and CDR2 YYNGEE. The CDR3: CASSVWDNEQFF. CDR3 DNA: TGTGCCAGCAGCGTGTGGGACAATGAGCAGTTCTTC.

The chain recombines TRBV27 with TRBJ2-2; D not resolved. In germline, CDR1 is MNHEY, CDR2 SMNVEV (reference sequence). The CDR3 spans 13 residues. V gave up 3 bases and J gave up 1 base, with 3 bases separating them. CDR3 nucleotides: TGTGCCAGCAGTTTCCTGAACACCGGGGAGCTGTTTTTT. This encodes CASSFLNTGELFF.

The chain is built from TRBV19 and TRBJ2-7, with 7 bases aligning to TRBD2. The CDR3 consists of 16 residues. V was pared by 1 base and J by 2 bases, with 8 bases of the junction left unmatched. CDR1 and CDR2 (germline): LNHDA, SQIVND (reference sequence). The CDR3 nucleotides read TGTGCCAGTAGTATAGCTCTAGCGGCCTCCGCCTACGAGCAGTACTTC. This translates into CASSIALAASAYEQYF.

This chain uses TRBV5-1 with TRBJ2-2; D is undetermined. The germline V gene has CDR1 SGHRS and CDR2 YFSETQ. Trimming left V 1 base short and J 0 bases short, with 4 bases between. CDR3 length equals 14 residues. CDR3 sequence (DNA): TGCGCCAGCAGCTTGCGCCCGAACACCGGGGAGCTGTTTTTT. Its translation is CASSLRPNTGELFF.

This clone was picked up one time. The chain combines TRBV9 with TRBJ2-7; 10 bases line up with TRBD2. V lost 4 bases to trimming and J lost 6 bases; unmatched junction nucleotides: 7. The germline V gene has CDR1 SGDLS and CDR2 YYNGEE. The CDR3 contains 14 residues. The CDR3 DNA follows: TGTGCCAGCAGCAAAAGCGGGAGGGCCATCGAGCAGTACTTC. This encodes CASSKSGRAIEQYF.

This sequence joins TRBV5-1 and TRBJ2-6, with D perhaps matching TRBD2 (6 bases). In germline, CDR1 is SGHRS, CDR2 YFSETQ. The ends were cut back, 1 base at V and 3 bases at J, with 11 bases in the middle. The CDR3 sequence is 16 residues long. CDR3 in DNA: TGCGCCAGCAGCTTGACGGGGGTATATGGGGCCAACGTCCTGACTTTC. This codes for CASSLTGVYGANVLTF.

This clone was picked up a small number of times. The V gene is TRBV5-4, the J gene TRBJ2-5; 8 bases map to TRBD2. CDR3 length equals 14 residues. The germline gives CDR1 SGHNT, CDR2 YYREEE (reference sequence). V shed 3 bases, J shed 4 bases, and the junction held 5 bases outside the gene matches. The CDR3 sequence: CASSWGTSGETQYF. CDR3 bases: TGTGCCAGCAGCTGGGGGACTAGTGGAGAGACCCAGTACTTC.

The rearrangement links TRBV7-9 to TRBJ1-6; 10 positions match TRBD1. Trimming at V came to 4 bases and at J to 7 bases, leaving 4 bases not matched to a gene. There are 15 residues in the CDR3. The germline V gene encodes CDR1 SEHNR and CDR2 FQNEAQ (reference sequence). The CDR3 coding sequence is TGTGCCAGCAGCTCCCCGGGACAGGGGAATTCACCCCTCCACTTT. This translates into CASSSPGQGNSPLHF.

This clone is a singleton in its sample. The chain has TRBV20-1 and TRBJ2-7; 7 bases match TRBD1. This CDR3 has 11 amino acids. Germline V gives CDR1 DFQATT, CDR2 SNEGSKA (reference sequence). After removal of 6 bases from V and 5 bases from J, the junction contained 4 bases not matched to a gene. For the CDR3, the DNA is TGCAGTGCAGGGGGCGAGGACGAGCAGTACTTC. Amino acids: CSAGGEDEQYF.

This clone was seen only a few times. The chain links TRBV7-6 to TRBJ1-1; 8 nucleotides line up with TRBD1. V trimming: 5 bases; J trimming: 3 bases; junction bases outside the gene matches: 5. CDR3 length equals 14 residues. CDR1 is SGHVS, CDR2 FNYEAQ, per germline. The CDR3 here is CASSPQGGDTEAFF. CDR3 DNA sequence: TGTGCCAGCAGCCCACAGGGGGGGGACACTGAAGCTTTCTTT.

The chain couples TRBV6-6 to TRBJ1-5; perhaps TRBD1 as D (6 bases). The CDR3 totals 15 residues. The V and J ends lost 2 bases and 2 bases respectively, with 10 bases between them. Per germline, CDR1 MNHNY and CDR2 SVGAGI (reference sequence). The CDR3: CASSYHREGNQPQHF. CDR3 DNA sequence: TGTGCCAGCAGTTACCACAGGGAGGGCAATCAGCCCCAGCATTTT.

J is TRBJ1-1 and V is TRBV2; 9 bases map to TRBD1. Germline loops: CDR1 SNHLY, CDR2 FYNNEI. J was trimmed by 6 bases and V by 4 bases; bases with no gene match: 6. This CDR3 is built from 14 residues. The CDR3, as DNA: TGTGCCAGCAGTGTAGGACAGGGGAGCGCTGAAGCTTTCTTT. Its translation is CASSVGQGSAEAFF.

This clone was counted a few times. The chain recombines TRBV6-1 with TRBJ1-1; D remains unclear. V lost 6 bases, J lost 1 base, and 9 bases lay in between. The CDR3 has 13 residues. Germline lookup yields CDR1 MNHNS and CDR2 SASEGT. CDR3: CASSSGKNTEAFF. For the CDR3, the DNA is TGTGCCAGCAGCTCCGGGAAGAACACTGAAGCTTTCTTT.

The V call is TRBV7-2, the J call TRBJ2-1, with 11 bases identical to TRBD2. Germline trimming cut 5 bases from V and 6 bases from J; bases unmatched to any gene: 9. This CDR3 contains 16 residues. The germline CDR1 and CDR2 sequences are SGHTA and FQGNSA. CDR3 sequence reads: CASSGVAGGAFNEQFF. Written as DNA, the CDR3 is TGTGCCAGCAGCGGAGTAGCGGGAGGGGCCTTCAATGAGCAGTTCTTC.

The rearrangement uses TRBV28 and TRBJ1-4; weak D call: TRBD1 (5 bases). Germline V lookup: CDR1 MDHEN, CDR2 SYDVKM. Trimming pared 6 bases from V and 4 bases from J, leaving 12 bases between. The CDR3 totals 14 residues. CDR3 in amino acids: CASRRGRGNEKLFF. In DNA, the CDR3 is TGTGCCAGCAGGAGGGGAAGGGGTAATGAAAAACTGTTTTTT.

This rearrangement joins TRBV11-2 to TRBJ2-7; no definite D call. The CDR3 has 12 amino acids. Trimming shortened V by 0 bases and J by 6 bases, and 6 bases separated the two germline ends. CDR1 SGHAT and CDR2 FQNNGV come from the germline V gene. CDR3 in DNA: TGTGCCAGCAGCTTAGACGGCAGCGAGCAGTACTTC. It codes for CASSLDGSEQYF.

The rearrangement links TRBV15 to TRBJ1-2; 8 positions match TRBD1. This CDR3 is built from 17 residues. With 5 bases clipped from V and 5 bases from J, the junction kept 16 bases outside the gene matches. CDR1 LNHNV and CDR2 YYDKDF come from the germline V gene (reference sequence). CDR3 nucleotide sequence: TGTGCCACCAGCGTTGCCGGACAGGGAATTTTAGGGTATGGCTACACCTTC. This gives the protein CATSVAGQGILGYGYTF.

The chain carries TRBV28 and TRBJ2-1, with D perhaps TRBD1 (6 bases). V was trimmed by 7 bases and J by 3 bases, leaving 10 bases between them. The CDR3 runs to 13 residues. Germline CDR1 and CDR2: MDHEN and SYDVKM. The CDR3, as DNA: TGTGCCAGCAAAGAGGACAGCTACAATGAGCAGTTCTTC. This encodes CASKEDSYNEQFF. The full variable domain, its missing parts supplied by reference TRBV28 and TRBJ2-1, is DVKVTQSSRYLVKRTGEKVFLECVQDMDHENMFWYRQDPGLGLRLIYFSYDVKMKEKGDIPEGYSVSREKKERFSLILESASTNQTSMYLCASKEDSYNEQFFGPGTRLTVL.

CDR3 residues: CASSRTGSSYNSPLHF. CDR3 sequence (DNA): TGTGCCAGCAGTAGGACAGGCAGCTCCTATAATTCACCCCTCCACTTT. The rearrangement links TRBV2 to TRBJ1-6; TRBD1 matches 7 bases. J lost 0 bases, V lost 5 bases, and 4 bases had no gene match. Germline V CDR1 and CDR2: SNHLY, FYNNEI. The CDR3 totals 16 residues.

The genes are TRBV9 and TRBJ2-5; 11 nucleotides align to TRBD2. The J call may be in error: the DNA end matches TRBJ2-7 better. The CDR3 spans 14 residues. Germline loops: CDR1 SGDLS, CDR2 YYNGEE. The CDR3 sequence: CASSEGTSGYEQYF. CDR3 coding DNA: TGTGCCAGCAGCGAAGGGACTAGCGGCTACGAGCAGTACTTC.

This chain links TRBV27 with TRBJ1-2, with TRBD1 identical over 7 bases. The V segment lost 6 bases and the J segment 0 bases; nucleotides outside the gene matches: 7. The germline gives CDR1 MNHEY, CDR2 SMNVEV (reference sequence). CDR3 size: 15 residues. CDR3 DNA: TGTGCCAGCAGACTTGGGACAGCGACTAACTATGGCTACACCTTC. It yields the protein CASRLGTATNYGYTF.